One and the same sample provided the 12 T cell receptor beta chains below, sequenced in a study of T cell repertoires in ileal Crohn's disease. Clones were read by immunoSEQ multiplex PCR, and TCRdb kept only the in-frame ones, dropping some. The table has 3,000 to 4,000 clones, approximately 80% seen once. The sequenced material came from ileal tissue. These receptors came from an adult with Crohn's disease.

The chain uses TRBV2 and TRBJ1-1, with D hard to call. Deletions cut 6 bases from V and 3 bases from J, with 8 bases between. The CDR3 contains 12 residues. The germline gives CDR1 SNHLY, CDR2 FYNNEI. CDR3 nucleotides: TGTGCCAGCAGCACGGGGTACACTGAAGCTTTCTTT. Amino acid sequence: CASSTGYTEAFF.

The chain joins TRBV29-1 to TRBJ1-1, with TRBD1 matching over 9 bases. There are 13 residues in the CDR3. The germline V gene encodes CDR1 SQVTM and CDR2 ANQGSEA. Trimming took 7 bases from V and 4 from J; bases not matched to a gene: 7. In DNA, the CDR3 is TGCAGCGCGCTACAGGGGGCAGGCACTGAAGCTTTCTTT. It yields the protein CSALQGAGTEAFF. The full variable domain, in which reference TRBV29-1 and TRBJ1-1 provide the parts outside the CDR3, is SAVISQKPSRDICQRGTSLTIQCQVDSQVTMMFWYRQQPGQSLTLIATANQGSEATYESGFVIDKFPISRPNLTFSTLTVSNMSPEDSSIYLCSALQGAGTEAFFGQGTRLTVV.

The chain carries TRBV5-1 and TRBJ1-1, with a tentative D call TRBD1 (6 bases). The CDR3 contains 16 residues. The ends were cut back, 0 bases at V and 0 bases at J, with 12 bases in the middle. The V gene's germline CDR1 is SGHRS and CDR2 YFSETQ. CDR3 residues: CASSLALGHLNTEAFF. The CDR3 DNA sequence: TGCGCCAGCAGCTTGGCCTTGGGACACCTGAACACTGAAGCTTTCTTT.

The rearrangement links TRBV12-5 to TRBJ2-2; perhaps TRBD1 as D (6 bases). The V gene's germline CDR1 is LGHNT and CDR2 FRNRAP. Trimming took 2 bases from V and 6 from J, leaving 16 bases between them. The CDR3 has 16 amino acids. The CDR3 loop is CASGLSKGDYSGELFF. In DNA form, the CDR3 reads TGTGCTAGTGGTTTGTCGAAGGGGGATTATTCCGGGGAGCTGTTTTTT.

A few counts support this clone. V and J are TRBV2 and TRBJ1-3; a weak D match, TRBD1 (6 bases). The CDR3 has 15 amino acids. Germline CDR1 is SNHLY and CDR2 is FYNNEI. V dropped 4 bases and J dropped 2 bases, with 12 bases sitting between them. The DNA of the CDR3 is TGTGCCAGCAGTGGGGACACCAGAACTGGAAACACCATATATTTT. This codes for CASSGDTRTGNTIYF.

This clone was seen only a few times. The rearrangement joins TRBV5-6 to TRBJ2-3; TRBD2 aligns across 13 bases. Germline V lookup: CDR1 SGHDT, CDR2 YYEEEE. The V gene end was trimmed by 1 base and the J gene end by 3 bases; junction bases not matched to a gene: 8. The CDR3 totals 18 residues. The CDR3 spells CASSLLLAGGLGTDTQYF. For the CDR3, the DNA is TGTGCCAGCAGCTTGTTACTAGCGGGGGGGCTTGGGACAGATACGCAGTATTTT. Supplemented by reference TRBV5-6 and TRBJ2-3, the full variable domain reads DAGVTQSPTHLIKTRGQQVTLRCSPKSGHDTVSWYQQALGQGPQFIFQYYEEEERQRGNFPDRFSGHQFPNYSSELNVNALLLGDSALYLCASSLLLAGGLGTDTQYFGPGTRLTVL.

The V call is TRBV7-9, the J call TRBJ2-7; 10 bases agree with TRBD1. The junction had 15 bases not matched to a gene; V was cut back by 5 bases and J by 5 bases. The germline V gene has CDR1 SEHNR and CDR2 FQNEAQ (reference sequence). The CDR3 sequence is 17 residues long. For the CDR3, the DNA is TGTGCCAGCAGCCCCTGGGGAGGGACAGGGGATCTAAACGAGCAGTACTTC. It yields the protein CASSPWGGTGDLNEQYF.

V usage is TRBV7-2 and J usage is TRBJ1-1, with a tentative D call TRBD1 (6 bases). V was pared by 5 bases and J by 6 bases, with 22 bases between. The CDR3 loop spans 16 amino acids. Germline CDR1 SGHTA, CDR2 FQGNSA. This chain's CDR3 is CASSERDTRLAPEAFF. Here the CDR3 DNA reads TGTGCCAGCAGCGAGCGGGACACCCGGCTAGCCCCTGAAGCTTTCTTT.

The rearrangement links TRBV1 to TRBJ2-7; TRBD1 is the table's D call and was not checked against the DNA. TRBV1 counts as a pseudogene. CDR3 length: 20 residues. The CDR3 coding sequence is TGCACCAGCAGCCAAGATCGTGACAGGGGGCTACGAAGTTTCCCCTACGAGCAGTACTTC. This encodes CTSSQDRDRGLRSFPYEQYF.

The chain combines TRBV15 with TRBJ2-4; the match to TRBD1 covers 7 bases. Germline values: CDR1 LNHNV, CDR2 YYDKDF (reference sequence). Trimming cost V 0 bases and J 1 base; bases outside gene matches: 3. The CDR3 contains 16 residues. CDR3 in DNA: TGTGCCACCAGCAGAGATCCACAGGGGGCCAAAAACATTCAGTACTTC. It yields the protein CATSRDPQGAKNIQYF.

This chain links TRBV10-3 with TRBJ1-5, with unresolved D. Germline V gene sequence: CDR1 ENHRY, CDR2 SYGVKD. The CDR3 spans 14 residues. V was pared by 6 bases and J by 3 bases, with 12 bases between. CDR3 sequence reads: CAISPPGTNQPQHF. CDR3 bases: TGTGCCATCAGCCCCCCAGGCACCAATCAGCCCCAGCATTTT.

The chain has TRBV2 and TRBJ1-5; perhaps TRBD1 as D (6 bases). The CDR3 is made up of 13 amino acids. Per germline, CDR1 SNHLY and CDR2 FYNNEI. With 7 bases removed from V and 5 bases from J, the gap between germline ends came to 12 bases. CDR3 coding DNA: TGTGCCAGCACCGGGACACAAGATCAGCCCCAGCATTTT. It yields the protein CASTGTQDQPQHF.